The sequence of this TCR beta chain was determined in a study of Ad26.COV2.S vaccination and SARS-CoV-2 variants. Study results and caveats: The authors reported substantial breadth in spike-specific CD8+ and CD4+ T cell responses after vaccination. The study found similar non-spike TCR breadth in vaccine and placebo recipients. People who got the vaccine had more spike-specific TCR breadth than people who got placebo. The TCR breadth and depth analyses may have understated or missed part of the total T cell responses.

As regards this clone: Its antigen is not identified.

Deletions cut 1 base from V and 5 bases from J, with 8 bases between. The V gene's germline CDR1 is LGHNT and CDR2 FRNRAP. The CDR3 has 14 residues. The protocol was immunoSEQ multiplex PCR, while the TCRdb copy is restricted to in-frame clones and leaves out a portion. The profile shows about 350,000 clones, about 91% of them singletons. The chain has TRBV12-5 and TRBJ2-2; tentative D call: TRBD2 (6 bases). Sample: peripheral blood, taken after recovery from COVID-19. The receptor's source is a human donor who had recovered from COVID-19. CDR3 in DNA: TGTGCTAGTGGTTTGGGCCTAGCGACCGGGGAGCTGTTTTTT. Protein sequence: CASGLGLATGELFF.